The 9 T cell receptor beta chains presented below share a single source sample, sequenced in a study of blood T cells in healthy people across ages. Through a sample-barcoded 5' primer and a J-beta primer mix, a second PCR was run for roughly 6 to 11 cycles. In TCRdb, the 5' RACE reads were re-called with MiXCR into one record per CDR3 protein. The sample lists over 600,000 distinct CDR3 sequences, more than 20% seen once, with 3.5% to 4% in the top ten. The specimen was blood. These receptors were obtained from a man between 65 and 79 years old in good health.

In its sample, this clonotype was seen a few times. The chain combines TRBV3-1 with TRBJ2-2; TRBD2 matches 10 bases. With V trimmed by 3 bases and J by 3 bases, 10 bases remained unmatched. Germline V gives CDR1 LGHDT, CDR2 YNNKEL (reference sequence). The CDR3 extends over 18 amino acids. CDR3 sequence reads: CASSHGPPSGSHTGELFF. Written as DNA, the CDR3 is TGTGCCAGCAGCCATGGCCCCCCTAGCGGGAGTCACACCGGGGAGCTGTTTTTT.

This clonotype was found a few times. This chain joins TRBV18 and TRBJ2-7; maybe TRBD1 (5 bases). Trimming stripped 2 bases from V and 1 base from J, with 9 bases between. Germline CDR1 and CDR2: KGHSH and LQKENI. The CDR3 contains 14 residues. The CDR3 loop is CASSPSQGSYEQYF. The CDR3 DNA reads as TGTGCCAGCTCACCATCCCAGGGTTCCTACGAGCAGTACTTC.

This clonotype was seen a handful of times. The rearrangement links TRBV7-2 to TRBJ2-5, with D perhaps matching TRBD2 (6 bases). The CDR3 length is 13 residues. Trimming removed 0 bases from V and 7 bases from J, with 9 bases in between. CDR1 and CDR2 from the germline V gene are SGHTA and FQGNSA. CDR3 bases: TGTGCCAGCAGCTTAGCACTAGCAATGACCCAGTACTTC. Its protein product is CASSLALAMTQYF.

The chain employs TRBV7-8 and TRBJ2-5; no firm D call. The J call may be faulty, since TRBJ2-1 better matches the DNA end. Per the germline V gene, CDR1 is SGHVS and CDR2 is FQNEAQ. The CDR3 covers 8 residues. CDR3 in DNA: TGTGCCAGCAGGCCCCAGTTCTTC. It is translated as CASRPQFF.

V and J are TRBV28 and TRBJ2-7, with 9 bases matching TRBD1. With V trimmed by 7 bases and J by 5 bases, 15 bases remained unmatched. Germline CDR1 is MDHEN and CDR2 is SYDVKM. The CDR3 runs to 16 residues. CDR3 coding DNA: TGTGCCAGCACCCAGGTGGGACAGGGAGGTCTGAACGAGCAGTACTTC. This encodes CASTQVGQGGLNEQYF.

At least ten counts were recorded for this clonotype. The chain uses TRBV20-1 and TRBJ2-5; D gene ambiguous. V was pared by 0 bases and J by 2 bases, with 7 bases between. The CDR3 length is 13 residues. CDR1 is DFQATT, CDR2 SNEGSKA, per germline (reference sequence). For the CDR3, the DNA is TGCAGTGCTAGAGAGTGGGTACAAGAGACCCAGTACTTC. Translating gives CSAREWVQETQYF.

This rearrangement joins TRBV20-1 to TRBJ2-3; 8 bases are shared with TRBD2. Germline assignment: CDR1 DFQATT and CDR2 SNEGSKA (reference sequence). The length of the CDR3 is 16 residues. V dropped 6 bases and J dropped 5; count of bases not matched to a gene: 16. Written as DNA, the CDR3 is TGCAGTGCCCCTACCCCATTAGCGGGACGGGGAGATACGCAGTATTTT. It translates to CSAPTPLAGRGDTQYF.

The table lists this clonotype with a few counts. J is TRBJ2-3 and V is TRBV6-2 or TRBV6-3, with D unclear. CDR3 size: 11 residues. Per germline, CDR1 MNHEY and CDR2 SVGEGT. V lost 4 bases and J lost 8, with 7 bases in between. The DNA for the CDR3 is TGTGCCAGCAGTTCCGGAACTACGCAGTATTTT. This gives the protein CASSSGTTQYF.

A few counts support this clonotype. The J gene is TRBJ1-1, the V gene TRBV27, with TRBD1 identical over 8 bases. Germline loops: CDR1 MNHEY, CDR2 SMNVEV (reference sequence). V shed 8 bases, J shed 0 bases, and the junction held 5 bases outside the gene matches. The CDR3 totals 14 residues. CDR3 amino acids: CASAGGGLNTEAFF. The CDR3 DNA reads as TGTGCCAGCGCAGGGGGCGGCCTGAACACTGAAGCTTTCTTT.